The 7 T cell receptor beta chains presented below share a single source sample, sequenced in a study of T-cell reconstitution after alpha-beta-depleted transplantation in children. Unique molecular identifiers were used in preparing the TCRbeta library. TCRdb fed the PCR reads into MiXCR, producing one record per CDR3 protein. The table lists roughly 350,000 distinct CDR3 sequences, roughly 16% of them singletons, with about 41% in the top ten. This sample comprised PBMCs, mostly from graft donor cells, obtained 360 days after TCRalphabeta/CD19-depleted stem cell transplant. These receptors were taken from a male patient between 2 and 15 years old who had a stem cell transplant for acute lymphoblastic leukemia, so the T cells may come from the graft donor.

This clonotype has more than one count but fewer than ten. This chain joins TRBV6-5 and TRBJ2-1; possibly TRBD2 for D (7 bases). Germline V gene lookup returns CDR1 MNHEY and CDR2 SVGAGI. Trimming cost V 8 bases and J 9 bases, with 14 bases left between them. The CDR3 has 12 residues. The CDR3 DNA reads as TGTGCCAGCCGGAGGGGGGGGAGTGAGCAGTTCTTC. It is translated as CASRRGGSEQFF.

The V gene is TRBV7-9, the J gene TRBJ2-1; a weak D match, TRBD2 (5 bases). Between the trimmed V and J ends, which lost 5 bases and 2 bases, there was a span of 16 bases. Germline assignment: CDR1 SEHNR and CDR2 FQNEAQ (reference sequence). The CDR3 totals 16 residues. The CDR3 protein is CASSPVPGLAYNEQFF. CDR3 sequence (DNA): TGTGCCAGCAGCCCTGTTCCGGGATTGGCCTACAATGAGCAGTTCTTC. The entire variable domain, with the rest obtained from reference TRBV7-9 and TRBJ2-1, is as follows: DTGVSQNPRHKITKRGQNVTFRCDPISEHNRLYWYRQTLGQGPEFLTYFQNEAQLEKSRLLSDRFSAERPKGSFSTLEIQRTEQGDSAMYLCASSPVPGLAYNEQFFGPGTRLTVL.

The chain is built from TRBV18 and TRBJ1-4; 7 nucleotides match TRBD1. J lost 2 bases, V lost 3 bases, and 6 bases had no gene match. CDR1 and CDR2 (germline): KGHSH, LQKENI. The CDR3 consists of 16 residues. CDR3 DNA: TGTGCCAGCTCACCGGACCTACAGGGGACTAATGAAAAACTGTTTTTT. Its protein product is CASSPDLQGTNEKLFF.

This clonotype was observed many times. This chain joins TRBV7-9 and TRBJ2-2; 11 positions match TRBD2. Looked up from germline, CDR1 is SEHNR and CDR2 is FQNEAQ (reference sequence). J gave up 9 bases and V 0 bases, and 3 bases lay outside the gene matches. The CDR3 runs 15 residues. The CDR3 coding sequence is TGTGCCAGCAGCTTAGCGGCGACTAGCGGGAGGGAGCTGTTTTTT. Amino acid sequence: CASSLAATSGRELFF.

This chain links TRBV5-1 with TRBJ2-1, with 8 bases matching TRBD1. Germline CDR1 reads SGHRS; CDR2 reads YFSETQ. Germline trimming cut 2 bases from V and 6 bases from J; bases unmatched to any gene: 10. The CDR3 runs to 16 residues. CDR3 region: CASSLPPTGELNEQFF. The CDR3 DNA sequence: TGCGCCAGCAGCTTACCCCCGACAGGGGAGCTCAATGAGCAGTTCTTC.

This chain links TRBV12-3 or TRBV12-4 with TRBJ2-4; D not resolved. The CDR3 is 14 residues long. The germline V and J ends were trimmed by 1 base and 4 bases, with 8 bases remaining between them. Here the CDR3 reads CASSLDFEKNIQYF. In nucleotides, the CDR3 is TGTGCCAGCAGTTTAGACTTCGAGAAAAACATTCAGTACTTC.

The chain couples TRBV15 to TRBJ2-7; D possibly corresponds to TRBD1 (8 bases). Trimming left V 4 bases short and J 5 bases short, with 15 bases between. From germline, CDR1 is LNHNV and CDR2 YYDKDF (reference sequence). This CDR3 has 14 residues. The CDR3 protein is CATSTTGGANEQYF. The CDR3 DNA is TGTGCCACCAGCACTACAGGGGGGGCAAACGAGCAGTACTTC. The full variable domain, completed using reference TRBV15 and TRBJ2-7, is DAMVIQNPRYQVTQFGKPVTLSCSQTLNHNVMYWYQQKSSQAPKLLFHYYDKDFNNEADTPDNFQSRRPNTSFCFLDIRSPGLGDTAMYLCATSTTGGANEQYFGPGTRLTVT.